This T cell receptor (beta chain) was identified in a study of cytomegalovirus exposure and HLA in healthy donors (dated by TCRdb to about 2017). Notes on the research overall: An earlier analysis of some 600 of the donors reported about 300 Gb of sequence data and approximately 120 million unique TCR beta sequences obtained from 150 million to 200 million T cells. An earlier analysis of some 500 of the donors used high-throughput TCR beta sequencing to judge whether each TCR beta V gene segment behaved as functional or pseudogenic. The study aimed to test whether cataloging public T cell receptors could reveal signatures of past pathogen exposure. The T cell repertoires of 700 or so subjects were profiled by immunosequencing and related to cytomegalovirus serostatus. In a later genetic analysis, genome-wide SNP genotypes for about three fifths of the 666 donors were used, and that subset was treated as a discovery cohort. Among 398 genotyped donors of the cohort, an average of around 240,000 unique TCR beta nucleotide sequences were sequenced per donor, about a sixth of them non-productive. Several DR-DQ haplotypes were handled as single units for association and clustering because linkage in the cohort was strong. A later analysis re-analyzed previously published TCR beta repertoires from 600 to 850 donors and added high-resolution HLA genotyping to study TCR occurrence patterns. Rather than using new phenotypic data, the later analysis identified candidate immune exposures from TCR beta sequences and from how often those sequences occurred across donors. Typing coverage differed by locus: A, B, C, DRB1 and DQB1 were typed in roughly 620-630 donors, DQA1 in about 500, DPA1 in nearly 610, and DPB1 in 472. An early release that covered about 600 HLA-typed donors contained approximately 300 gigabases of sequencing data and 75 million to 100 million unique TCR sequences. HLA typing included class I and class II loci at four-digit resolution. Of the roughly 390 genotyped donors, about 80% fell in the genetic ancestry cluster associated with self-reported Caucasian donors. Donor age, sex, ethnicity and CMV serostatus were compiled together with the repertoire data. High-throughput TCR immunosequencing, statistical association of individual TCRs with disease status, and machine learning were combined to predict cytomegalovirus infection status. Every discovery cohort repertoire had been produced on one sequencing platform. Besides the first cohort of 666 subjects, a separate validation cohort made up of roughly 120 different subjects was used. Overall results and qualifications from the work: Several of the top co-occurrence clusters appeared to be linked to parvovirus B19, influenza, CMV and Epstein-Barr virus, according to a later analysis. In a later analysis, HLA-associated TCR beta chains showed more clonal expansion and lower generation probabilities than non-associated chains that were equally common. Linkage disequilibrium might explain the correlated functional status among segregating V segments, but an unknown experimental factor could not be excluded. HLA typing was unavailable for some donors at each locus, so association tests used only the typed subset. In a later genetic analysis, a missense DCLRE1C variant was associated with V-gene and J-gene trimming of TCR beta chains, and the association was replicated in an independent cohort. Only TCR beta chains were sequenced in this cohort, and the absence of alpha or paired-chain data limited detectable features. Cytomegalovirus status was reported to be diagnosed by the classifier with high specificity and sensitivity in both the original and validation cohorts. A cluster of highly shared sequence variants was judged likely to represent a technical artifact of the sequencing pipeline. An earlier analysis of around 540 of the donors showed that most TCR beta V segments appeared in productive rearrangements either about 87% or about 30% of the time, which broadly matched IMGT annotations. In a later analysis, TCR association rates were found to vary across HLA loci, with the most associated TCRs seen for DRB1 alleles and the fewest for HLA-C alleles. When HLA alleles, especially DR and DQ, strongly co-occurred, attributing TCR associations to individual alleles was difficult. Across donors, most TCR sequences were observed very rarely, whereas some public TCRs were present in many individuals. CMV serostatus was the only immune exposure information available for the cohort. In vitro tests confirmed that a few of the cytomegalovirus-associated TCR beta chains recognize cytomegalovirus antigens. Presence/absence analyses assumed roughly uniform sequencing depth across donors, an assumption that may not hold. In the study, some 180 TCR beta chains were listed as associated with cytomegalovirus. Compared with the roughly 670-donor mean, donors in an Asian-associated ancestry cluster had fewer N-insertions in productive TCRs, according to a later genetic analysis. The authors suggested that the approach could potentially be extended to other disease states and immunological phenotypes. Because counts were too low, roughly 16 rarely observed V segments, including chromosome 9 orphons, were excluded from the earlier analysis of some 590 of the donors. A further reported finding was that TCR beta sequences accurately predicted the HLA-A and HLA-B alleles for most subjects in the first cohort. Because the 87-base-pair reads could not distinguish some IMGT-functional V segments, including TRBV6-2 and TRBV6-3, those segments were excluded. A later analysis associated about 17,000 TCR beta sequences with specific HLA alleles at a false discovery rate of 0.05. According to a later analysis, most CMV-associated TCR beta chains appeared to be HLA-restricted, and the HLA associations seemed to be driven largely by CMV exposure.

Receptors were amplified or captured by the immunoSEQ multiplex PCR assay. The multiplex PCR relied on a mix of 60 forward primers for TCR Vbeta segments and 13 reverse primers for TCR Jbeta segments. A multiplex PCR assay on genomic DNA amplified the CDR3 region of rearranged TCR beta genes. Amplified TCR beta libraries were sequenced as 87-base-pair reads on the Illumina HiSeq System. The source study handled its data this way. A later analysis counted about 76 million unique TCR beta chains across the 640 or so repertoires, and approximately 11 million of these chains were shared by at least two donors. Raw reads were error-corrected and collapsed into unique sequences with a nearest-neighbor algorithm that merged closely related sequences to remove PCR and sequencing errors. V, D and J gene segments were assigned by aligning CDR3 sequences to IMGT reference sequences. Each retained sequence needed at least a six-nucleotide match to both a V gene segment and a J gene segment. A rearrangement counted as productive if the CDR3 had no stop codons and remained in frame with V and J, and every other rearrangement counted as non-productive. Following IMGT convention, CDR3 was defined as the stretch from the second conserved V-encoded cysteine up to the conserved J-encoded phenylalanine. Sequences without an unambiguous match to a single V gene segment were excluded from the earlier analysis of about 600 of the donors. In an earlier analysis of 587 of the donors, V segments were called functional above 56.7% productive rearrangements and were called segregating when the between-donor standard deviation exceeded 5%. A statistical classification framework was built to diagnose cytomegalovirus status from the catalog of TCR beta chain sequences. In a later analysis, V and J genes were assigned by comparing TCR nucleotide sequences against IMGT/GENE-DB human TR gene sequences. A later analysis assigned CDR3 sequences and most-parsimonious VDJ recombination scenarios with the TCRdist pipeline. In a later analysis, each TCR beta chain was defined by its CDR3 amino acid sequence together with its V-gene family, and reads lacking a unique V-gene family were excluded. In a later analysis, approximately 590 highly shared, low-generation-probability nucleotide sequences were removed to address suspected cross-contamination and a sequencing artifact. In a later analysis, a clonal expansion index was calculated for each public chain from normalized within-repertoire ranks of inferred template counts. In a later analysis, generation probabilities were computed with a VDJ recombination model fitted to out-of-frame rearrangements, and the resulting probabilities were checked against IGoR. Hypergeometric tests were used in a later analysis to score TCR-TCR, TCR-HLA and TCR-CMV co-occurrence, with a repertoire-size bias correction applied to the TCR pairs. A later analysis estimated false discovery rates by permuting HLA or CMV assignments 20 times. In a later analysis, co-occurring TCRs were grouped with DBSCAN, and TCRdist sequence similarity was added when clustering was performed within HLA-allele-positive subsets. For co-occurrence clustering, repertoires with fewer than 30,000 or more than 120,000 public chains were excluded, along with a handful of repertoires with anomalous nucleotide sharing. In its TCRdb copy, this immuneACCESS table keeps in-frame sequences only and misses some clones. Where compared with another copy, unresolved V genes explain less than half of these, and the others have no known cause. Clonal size and the V and J genes are those of that table, whereas D and trimming came from the DNA. The sample records some 150,000 clones, roughly 70% of which are singletons. The ten top clones hold 7% of the sample.

In regard to this clone: This clone's antigen is unknown. Within one base of it there is no much larger clone, and no base qualities were kept.

The cohort was made up of 500 to 800 healthy bone marrow donors. At the time of sampling, every cohort member was nominally healthy, though immune exposures that went unrecorded were likely present. The donor was CMV seronegative and belonged to the group of around 400 seronegative cohort members. A peripheral blood sample was collected from each donor, and TCR beta sequencing was performed on peripheral blood mononuclear cells. The Qiagen DNeasy Blood Extraction Kit was used to extract genomic DNA from the blood cell samples. Trimming at the junction amounts to 4 bases on V and 6 bases on J, and the germline ends lie 13 bases apart. Inclusive of the bounding cysteine and phenylalanine, the CDR3 is 14 residues long. The sequence is cut down to CDR3 DNA, 42 bases in frame from base 1. CDR1 and CDR2 are read off the germline V gene as MDHEN and SYDVKM.

The sample consisted of PBMCs. The sequence came from a young man in good health and CMV-seronegative. Recombination joined TRBV28 with TRBJ1-5; the D gene is perhaps TRBD1, on 5 matching bases. DNA sequence: TGTGCCAGCAGTTCCGGGGGGGGTCGTCAGCCCCAGCATTTT. It specifies CASSSGGGRQPQHF.